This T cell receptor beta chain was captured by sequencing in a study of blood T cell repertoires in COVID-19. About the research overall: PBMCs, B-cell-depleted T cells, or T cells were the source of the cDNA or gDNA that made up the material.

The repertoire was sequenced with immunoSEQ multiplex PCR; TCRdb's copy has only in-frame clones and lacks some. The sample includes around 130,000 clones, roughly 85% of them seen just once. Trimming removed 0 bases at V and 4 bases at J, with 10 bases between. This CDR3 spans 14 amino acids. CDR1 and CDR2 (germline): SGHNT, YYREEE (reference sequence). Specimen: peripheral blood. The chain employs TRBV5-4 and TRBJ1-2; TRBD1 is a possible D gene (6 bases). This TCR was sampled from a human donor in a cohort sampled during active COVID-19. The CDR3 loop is CASSLDRAGYGYTF. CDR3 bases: TGTGCCAGCAGCTTGGACAGGGCGGGCTATGGCTACACCTTC.